Reported below is one T cell receptor (beta chain). This specimen belongs to a study of blood T cell repertoires in COVID-19. Whole-study context: Spain, Italy and the United States supplied samples that represented acute and convalescent COVID-19. The analysed material was cDNA or gDNA that came from T cells, B-cell-depleted T cells, or PBMCs.

Per the germline V gene, CDR1 is LNHDA and CDR2 is SQIVND (reference sequence). The length of the CDR3 is 15 residues. V lost 7 bases to trimming and J lost 3 bases; unmatched junction nucleotides: 11. Authors' processing steps: Reference gene primer amplification in the assay estimated nucleated cell counts. Clones were read by immunoSEQ multiplex PCR, and TCRdb kept only the in-frame ones, dropping some. The DNA was the basis for D and trimming; V, J and clone size are from that table. The repertoire has roughly 99,000 clones, roughly 80% of them found once; the top ten carry around 11%. The chain uses TRBV19 and TRBJ1-1; 7 nucleotides align to TRBD1. Sequenced sample: peripheral blood. The receptor comes from a woman over 75 with acute or convalescent COVID-19. The chain's CDR3 is CASKGRGARDTEAFF. CDR3 coding DNA: TGTGCCAGTAAGGGCAGGGGGGCCCGGGACACTGAAGCTTTCTTT.